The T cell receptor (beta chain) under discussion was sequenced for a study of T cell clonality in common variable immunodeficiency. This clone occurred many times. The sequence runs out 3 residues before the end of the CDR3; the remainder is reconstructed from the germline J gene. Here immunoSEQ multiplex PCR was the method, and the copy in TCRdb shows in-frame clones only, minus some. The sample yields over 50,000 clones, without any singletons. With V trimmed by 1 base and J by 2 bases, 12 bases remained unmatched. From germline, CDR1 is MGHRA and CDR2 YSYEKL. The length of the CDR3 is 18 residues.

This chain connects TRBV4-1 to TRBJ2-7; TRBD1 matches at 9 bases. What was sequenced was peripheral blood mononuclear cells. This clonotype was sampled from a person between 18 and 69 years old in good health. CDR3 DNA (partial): TGCGCCAGCAGCCAAGCGGGGACAGGGATTGGAAGGACCTACGAG. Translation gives CASSQAGTGIGRTYE. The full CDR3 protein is CASSQAGTGIGRTYEQYF.